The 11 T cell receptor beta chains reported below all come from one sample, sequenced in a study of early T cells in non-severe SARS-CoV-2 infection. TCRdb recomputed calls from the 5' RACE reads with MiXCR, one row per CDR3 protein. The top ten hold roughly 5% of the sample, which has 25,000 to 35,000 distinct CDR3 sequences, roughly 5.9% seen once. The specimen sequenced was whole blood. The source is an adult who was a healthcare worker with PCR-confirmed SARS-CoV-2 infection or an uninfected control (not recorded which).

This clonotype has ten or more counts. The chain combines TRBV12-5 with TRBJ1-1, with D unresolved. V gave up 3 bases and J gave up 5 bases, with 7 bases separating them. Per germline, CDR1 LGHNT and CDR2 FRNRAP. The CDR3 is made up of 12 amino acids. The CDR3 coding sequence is TGTGCTAGTGGTTTAGGTGCAACTGAAGCTTTCTTT. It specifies CASGLGATEAFF.

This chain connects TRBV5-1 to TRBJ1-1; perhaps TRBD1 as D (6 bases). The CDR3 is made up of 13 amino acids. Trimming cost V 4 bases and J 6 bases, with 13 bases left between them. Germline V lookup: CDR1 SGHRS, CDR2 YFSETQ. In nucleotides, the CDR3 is TGCGCCAGCAGCCTCACAGGGACCGCTGAAGCTTTCTTT. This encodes CASSLTGTAEAFF. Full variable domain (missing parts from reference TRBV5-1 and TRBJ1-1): KAGVTQTPRYLIKTRGQQVTLSCSPISGHRSVSWYQQTPGQGLQFLFEYFSETQRNKGNFPGRFSGRQFSNSRSEMNVSTLELGDSALYLCASSLTGTAEAFFGQGTRLTVV.

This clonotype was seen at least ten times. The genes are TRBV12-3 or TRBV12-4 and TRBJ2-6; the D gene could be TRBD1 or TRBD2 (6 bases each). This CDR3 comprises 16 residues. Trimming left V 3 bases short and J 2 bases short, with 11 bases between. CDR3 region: CASSFWGATGANVLTF. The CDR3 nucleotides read TGTGCCAGCAGTTTTTGGGGGGCCACTGGGGCCAACGTCCTGACTTTC.

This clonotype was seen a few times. CDR3 nucleotides: TGTGCCAGCAGCTTAGGGGAGGGACAGGATCCCTACGAGCAGTACGTC. It specifies CASSLGEGQDPYEQYV. The rearrangement links TRBV7-9 to TRBJ2-7; possible D gene TRBD1, 8 bases. Germline CDR1 is SEHNR and CDR2 is FQNEAQ (reference sequence). The germline V and J ends were trimmed by 1 base and 2 bases, with 15 bases remaining between them. This CDR3 comprises 16 residues.

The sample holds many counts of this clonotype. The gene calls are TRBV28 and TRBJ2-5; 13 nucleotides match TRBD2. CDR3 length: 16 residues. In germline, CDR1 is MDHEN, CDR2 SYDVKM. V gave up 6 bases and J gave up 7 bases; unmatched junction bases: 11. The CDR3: CASRIGTSGISGTQYF. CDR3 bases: TGTGCCAGCAGGATCGGGACTAGCGGGATTTCTGGGACCCAGTACTTC.

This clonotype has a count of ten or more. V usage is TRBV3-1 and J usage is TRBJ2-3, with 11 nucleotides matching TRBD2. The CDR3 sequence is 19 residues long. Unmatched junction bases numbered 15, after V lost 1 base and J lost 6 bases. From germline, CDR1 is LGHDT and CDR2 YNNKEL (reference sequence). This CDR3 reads CASSQVHSGRAHPSDTQYF. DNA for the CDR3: TGTGCCAGCAGCCAAGTTCATAGCGGGAGGGCCCACCCATCTGATACGCAGTATTTT.

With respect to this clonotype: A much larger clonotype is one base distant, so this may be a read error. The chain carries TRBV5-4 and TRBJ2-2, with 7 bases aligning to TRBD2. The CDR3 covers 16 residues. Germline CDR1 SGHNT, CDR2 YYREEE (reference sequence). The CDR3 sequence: CANSSQSGTNTGELFF. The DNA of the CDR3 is TGTGCCAACAGCTCCCAAAGCGGGACCAACACCGGGGAGCTGTTTTTT.

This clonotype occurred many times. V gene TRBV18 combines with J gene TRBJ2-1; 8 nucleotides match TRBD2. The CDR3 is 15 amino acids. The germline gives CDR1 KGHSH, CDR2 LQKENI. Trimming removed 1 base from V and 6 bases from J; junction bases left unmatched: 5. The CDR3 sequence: CASSPLGLAGNEQFF. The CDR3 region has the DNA TGTGCCAGCTCACCACTCGGGCTAGCGGGCAATGAGCAGTTCTTC. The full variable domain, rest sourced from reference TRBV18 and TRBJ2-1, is NAGVMQNPRHLVRRRGQEARLRCSPMKGHSHVYWYRQLPEEGLKFMVYLQKENIIDESGMPKERFSAEFPKEGPSILRIQQVVRGDSAAYFCASSPLGLAGNEQFFGPGTRLTVL.

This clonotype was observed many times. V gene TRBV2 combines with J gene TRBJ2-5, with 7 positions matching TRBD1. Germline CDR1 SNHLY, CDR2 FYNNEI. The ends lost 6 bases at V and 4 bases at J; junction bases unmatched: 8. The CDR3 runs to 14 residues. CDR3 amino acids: CASSSDRVIETQYF. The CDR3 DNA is TGTGCCAGCAGCTCCGACAGGGTCATAGAGACCCAGTACTTC.

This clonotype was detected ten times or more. The CDR3 region has the DNA TGCGCCAGCAGCTTGAACGAGGCAGGGAAGAACACTGAAGCTTTCTTT. Its protein is CASSLNEAGKNTEAFF. The chain employs TRBV5-1 and TRBJ1-1; possibly TRBD1 for D (5 bases). Germline V gene lookup returns CDR1 SGHRS and CDR2 YFSETQ. V shed 1 base and J shed 1 base, with 14 bases lying between them. This CDR3 contains 16 residues.

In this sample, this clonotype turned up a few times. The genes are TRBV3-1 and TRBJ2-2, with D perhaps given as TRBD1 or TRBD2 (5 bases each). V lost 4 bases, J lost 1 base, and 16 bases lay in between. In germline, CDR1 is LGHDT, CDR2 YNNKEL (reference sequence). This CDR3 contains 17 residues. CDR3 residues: CASSRRGALWNTGELFF. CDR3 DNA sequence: TGTGCCAGCAGCCGAAGAGGGGCCCTCTGGAACACCGGGGAGCTGTTTTTT. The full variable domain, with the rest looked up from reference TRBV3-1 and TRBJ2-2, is DTAVSQTPKYLVTQMGNDKSIKCEQNLGHDTMYWYKQDSKKFLKIMFSYNNKELIINETVPNRFSPKSPDKAHLNLHINSLELGDSAVYFCASSRRGALWNTGELFFGEGSRLTVL.